The clone carrying this T cell receptor beta chain appeared a few times. A UMI-containing oligonucleotide was joined by 3' ligation to the TCR cDNA template. Ligated cDNA underwent four rounds of PCR with nested alpha and beta constant region primers and SP2. One entry per CDR3 protein results from TCRdb running MiXCR on the 5' RACE reads. The data show over 45,000 distinct CDR3 sequences, with 6% to 8% seen just once and nearly 10% held by the top ten. Germline-derived CDR1 and CDR2 are SGHAT and FQNNGV. The V end was cut by 3 bases, the J end by 4 bases, with 13 bases between. There are 15 residues in the CDR3. The data originate from a study of naive and memory T cell subsets.

The origin of this receptor is a female donor in good health. The rearrangement uses TRBV11-2 and TRBJ2-1; perhaps TRBD1 as D (6 bases). In DNA form, the CDR3 reads TGTGCCAGCAGCTTTATTACAGGGTCTTACAATGAGCAGTTCTTC. Translation gives CASSFITGSYNEQFF.